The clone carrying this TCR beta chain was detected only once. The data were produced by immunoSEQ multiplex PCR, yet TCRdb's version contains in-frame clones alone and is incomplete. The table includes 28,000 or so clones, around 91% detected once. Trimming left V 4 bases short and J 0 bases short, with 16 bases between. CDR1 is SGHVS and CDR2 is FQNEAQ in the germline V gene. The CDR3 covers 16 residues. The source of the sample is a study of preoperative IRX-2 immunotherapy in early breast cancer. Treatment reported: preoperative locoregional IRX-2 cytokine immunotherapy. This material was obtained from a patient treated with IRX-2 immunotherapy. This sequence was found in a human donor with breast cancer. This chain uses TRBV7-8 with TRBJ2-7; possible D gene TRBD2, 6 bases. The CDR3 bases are TGTGCCAGCAGCTCGGGACTCCTAGGGAACTCCTACGAGCAGTACTTC. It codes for CASSSGLLGNSYEQYF.